Following are 13 T cell receptor beta chains from one sample sequenced in a study of cytomegalovirus exposure and HLA in healthy donors. 13 Jbeta primers and 60 Vbeta primers were used for the PCR. Clones were read by immunoSEQ multiplex PCR, and TCRdb kept only the in-frame ones, dropping some. The sample lists about 150,000 clones, over 80% occurring once. Specimen: PBMCs. The source of these receptors is a male donor in good health and CMV-seronegative.

This chain uses TRBV28 with TRBJ1-1, with 7 bases fitting TRBD1. Trimming at V came to 2 bases and at J to 8 bases, leaving 2 bases not matched to a gene. CDR1 is MDHEN and CDR2 is SYDVKM in the germline V gene. The CDR3 totals 12 residues. This CDR3 reads CASSLQGVEAFF. CDR3 DNA sequence: TGTGCCAGCAGTTTACAGGGGGTGGAAGCTTTCTTT.

The chain has TRBV2 and TRBJ2-7; no clear D. The CDR3 spans 12 residues. The V end lost 3 bases, the J end lost 12 bases, and 15 bases lay between the germline ends. CDR1 SNHLY and CDR2 FYNNEI come from the germline V gene. The CDR3 DNA sequence: TGTGCCAGCAGTGATCGGGTGCGCCGCGGGTACTTC. Amino acid sequence: CASSDRVRRGYF.

The chain is built from TRBV11-2 and TRBJ2-5, with 10 bases matching TRBD1. Germline V gene lookup returns CDR1 SGHAT and CDR2 FQNNGV. J lost 5 bases, V lost 6 bases, and 9 bases had no gene match. The CDR3 spans 15 residues. Written as DNA, the CDR3 is TGTGCCAGCAGGCGTACCGGGACAGGGGTGGAGACCCAGTACTTC. This codes for CASRRTGTGVETQYF.

CDR3: CASSFQGRETQYF. In nucleotides, the CDR3 is TGTGCCAGCAGTTTCCAGGGGAGAGAGACCCAGTACTTC. V usage is TRBV2 and J usage is TRBJ2-5, with a tentative D call TRBD1 (6 bases). The V gene lost 5 bases and the J gene lost 4 bases, with 11 bases spanning the gap. The CDR3 consists of 13 residues. Germline loops: CDR1 SNHLY, CDR2 FYNNEI.

V is TRBV5-1 and J is TRBJ1-1; D remains unclear. Trimming pared 0 bases from V and 1 base from J, leaving 4 bases between. Germline CDR1 is SGHRS and CDR2 is YFSETQ. The CDR3 extends over 13 amino acids. Here the CDR3 DNA reads TGCGCCAGCAGCTTGGCAGAGAACACTGAAGCTTTCTTT. This encodes CASSLAENTEAFF. Using reference TRBV5-1 and TRBJ1-1 for the parts outside the CDR3, the full variable domain is KAGVTQTPRYLIKTRGQQVTLSCSPISGHRSVSWYQQTPGQGLQFLFEYFSETQRNKGNFPGRFSGRQFSNSRSEMNVSTLELGDSALYLCASSLAENTEAFFGQGTRLTVV.

V and J are TRBV6-6 and TRBJ1-1; 7 bases fit TRBD1. Germline loops: CDR1 MNHNY, CDR2 SVGAGI (reference sequence). The CDR3 extends over 13 amino acids. The J segment lost 8 bases and the V segment lost 10 bases, leaving 13 bases of the junction unmatched. For the CDR3, the DNA is TGTGCCACAAACTACCAGGGACAGATCGAAGCTTTCTTT. Protein sequence: CATNYQGQIEAFF.

This chain uses TRBV6-5 with TRBJ1-2; 7 nucleotides agree with TRBD1. Germline V CDR1 and CDR2: MNHEY, SVGAGI. The CDR3 is 12 amino acids. With V trimmed by 5 bases and J by 5 bases, 2 bases remained unmatched. The CDR3 sequence is CASSPGQYGYTF. CDR3 bases: TGTGCCAGCAGTCCGGGACAGTATGGCTACACCTTC.

This clone came up once. The V and J genes are TRBV5-1 and TRBJ1-1; D gene unclear. V was shortened by 1 base and J by 5 bases, with 6 bases between the two germline ends. Germline CDR1 SGHRS, CDR2 YFSETQ. The CDR3 runs to 12 residues. CDR3 sequence (DNA): TGCGCCAGCAGCTTGCCCGGGACTGAAGCTTTCTTT. Amino acid sequence: CASSLPGTEAFF. The entire variable domain, with the rest obtained from reference TRBV5-1 and TRBJ1-1, is as follows: KAGVTQTPRYLIKTRGQQVTLSCSPISGHRSVSWYQQTPGQGLQFLFEYFSETQRNKGNFPGRFSGRQFSNSRSEMNVSTLELGDSALYLCASSLPGTEAFFGQGTRLTVV.

J is TRBJ1-6 and V is TRBV6-5; D remains ambiguous. Between the trimmed V and J ends, which lost 6 bases and 8 bases, there was a span of 17 bases. CDR1 and CDR2 (germline): MNHEY, SVGAGI. The CDR3 covers 15 residues. The CDR3 protein is CASSSPTELYSPLHF. The CDR3 DNA reads TGTGCCAGCAGCTCCCCCACAGAGTTATATTCACCCCTCCACTTT.

This sequence joins TRBV4-1 and TRBJ2-1; D possibly corresponds to TRBD1 (5 bases). CDR1 and CDR2 (germline): MGHRA, YSYEKL. V was cut by 0 bases and J by 4 bases, with 13 bases left in between. This CDR3 is built from 16 residues. In nucleotides, the CDR3 is TGCGCCAGCAGCCAAGAAGGCCAGGGAAGATACAATGAGCAGTTCTTC. Protein sequence: CASSQEGQGRYNEQFF.

This clone was counted a single time. This chain's CDR3 is CASRGEFAPQHF. CDR3 in DNA: TGTGCCAGTAGGGGAGAGTTTGCGCCCCAGCATTTT. The V gene is TRBV19, the J gene TRBJ1-5; D uncertain. V was clipped by 6 bases and J by 9 bases, with 12 bases between them. CDR3 size: 12 residues. Per the germline V gene, CDR1 is LNHDA and CDR2 is SQIVND (reference sequence).

The chain is built from TRBV7-2 and TRBJ1-2; D remains ambiguous. Germline CDR1 reads SGHTA; CDR2 reads FQGNSA. The ends were cut back, 1 base at V and 7 bases at J, with 13 bases in the middle. The CDR3 spans 14 residues. The DNA of the CDR3 is TGTGCCAGCAGCTTAGGGTACGCGCCGCCTGGCTACACCTTC. Its protein product is CASSLGYAPPGYTF.

The chain links TRBV19 to TRBJ1-1; D is unclear. Germline CDR1 is LNHDA and CDR2 is SQIVND (reference sequence). The V end lost 1 base, the J end lost 1 base, and 4 bases lay between the germline ends. The CDR3 loop spans 13 amino acids. The CDR3 nucleotides are TGTGCCAGTAGTATAGCTAAGAACACTGAAGCTTTCTTT. It encodes CASSIAKNTEAFF.